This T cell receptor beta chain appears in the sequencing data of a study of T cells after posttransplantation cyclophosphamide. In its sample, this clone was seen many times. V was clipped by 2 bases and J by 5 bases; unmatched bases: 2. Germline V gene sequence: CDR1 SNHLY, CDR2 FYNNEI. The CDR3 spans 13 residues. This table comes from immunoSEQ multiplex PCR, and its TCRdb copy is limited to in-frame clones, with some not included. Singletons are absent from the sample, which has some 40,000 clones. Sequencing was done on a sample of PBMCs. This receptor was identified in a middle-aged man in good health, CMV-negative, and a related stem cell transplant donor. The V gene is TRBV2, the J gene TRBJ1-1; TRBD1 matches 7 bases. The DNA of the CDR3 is TGTGCCAGCAGTGAAAGGGGGCATACTGAAGCTTTCTTT. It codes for CASSERGHTEAFF.